The 26 T cell receptor beta chains below all came from one sample that was sequenced in a study of CD8 T cells in ankylosing spondylitis. TCRdb processed the 5' RACE reads anew with MiXCR; each CDR3 protein has one entry. The sample lists a few hundred thousand distinct CDR3 sequences; roughly a tenth were seen once. Sequencing used blood, either unsorted or a sorted T cell fraction (not recorded which). These receptor sequences come from a male donor with ankylosing spondylitis or in good health (not recorded which).

This clonotype was observed many times. The J gene is TRBJ2-7, the V gene TRBV21-1; whether TRBD1, the table's D call, matches the DNA was not checked. TRBV21-1 is assigned pseudogene status. The CDR3 has 17 residues. The CDR3 DNA sequence: TGTGCCAGCAGCACCCTCCTCCGACAGAGGGCGGGCCACGAGCAGTACTTC. Translated: CASSTLLRQRAGHEQYF.

This clonotype was recorded at least ten times. V and J are TRBV20-1 and TRBJ2-3, with TRBD2 matching 12 bases. This CDR3 is built from 17 residues. Germline assignment: CDR1 DFQATT and CDR2 SNEGSKA (reference sequence). The ends lost 6 bases at V and 4 bases at J; junction bases unmatched: 14. The CDR3 here is CSATPESSGGGADTQYF. The CDR3 nucleotides are TGCAGTGCAACCCCCGAGTCTAGCGGGGGGGGCGCAGATACGCAGTATTTT.

This clonotype has just a few counts. This chain uses TRBV7-2 with TRBJ2-3; D remains ambiguous. The germline V and J ends were trimmed by 5 bases and 10 bases, with 16 bases remaining between them. CDR1 and CDR2 from the germline V gene are SGHTA and FQGNSA. The CDR3 covers 13 residues. The CDR3 region is CASSDSSPYAQYF. The CDR3 DNA follows: TGTGCCAGCAGCGATTCCTCCCCCTATGCGCAGTATTTT.

This clonotype was counted between two and nine times. The chain employs TRBV7-2 and TRBJ2-2; 9 bases fit TRBD2. This CDR3 comprises 14 residues. Looked up from germline, CDR1 is SGHTA and CDR2 is FQGNSA. Trimming removed 6 bases from V and 7 bases from J; junction bases left unmatched: 6. Written as DNA, the CDR3 is TGTGCCAGCAGTCCTAGCGGGGCTGACGGGGAGCTGTTTTTT. Translated: CASSPSGADGELFF.

This chain connects TRBV27 to TRBJ1-1; no clear D gene. CDR3 size: 15 residues. V lost 3 bases and J lost 1, with 12 bases in between. The germline V gene has CDR1 MNHEY and CDR2 SMNVEV (reference sequence). Written as DNA, the CDR3 is TGTGCCAGCAGTTTCGTCAGGCCCAAGAACACTGAAGCTTTCTTT. It translates to CASSFVRPKNTEAFF.

This clonotype showed up just a few times. The chain carries TRBV3-1 and TRBJ2-3; D not resolved. The CDR3 sequence is 14 residues long. Deletions cut 1 base from V and 4 bases from J, with 9 bases between. CDR1 and CDR2 (germline): LGHDT, YNNKEL (reference sequence). In nucleotides, the CDR3 is TGTGCCAGCAGCCAAGTAGGTCCCGCAGATACGCAGTATTTT. Amino acids: CASSQVGPADTQYF.

A single count supports this clonotype. The chain links TRBV7-2 to TRBJ1-1; D is uncertain. This CDR3 is 17 amino acids long. Germline CDR1 is SGHTA and CDR2 is FQGNSA. Trimming removed 2 bases at V and 4 bases at J, with 20 bases between. The CDR3 region is CASSLTYRPKSGTEAFF. The CDR3 bases are TGTGCCAGCAGCTTAACGTATAGGCCGAAGTCGGGCACTGAAGCTTTCTTT.

This clonotype has only a few counts. The rearrangement uses TRBV9 and TRBJ1-6, with D possibly matching TRBD1 (6 bases). The CDR3 contains 15 residues. Trimming took off 0 bases at V and 10 bases at J, with 14 bases between the two ends. Looked up from germline, CDR1 is SGDLS and CDR2 is YYNGEE. This chain's CDR3 is CASSVASTGRSPLHF. As DNA, the CDR3 is TGTGCCAGCAGCGTAGCTTCGACAGGTCGGTCACCCCTCCACTTT.

The chain couples TRBV27 to TRBJ2-3; perhaps TRBD2 as D (5 bases). The CDR3 consists of 14 residues. Trimming removed 3 bases at V and 2 bases at J, with 9 bases between. The germline CDR1 and CDR2 sequences are MNHEY and SMNVEV (reference sequence). CDR3 in DNA: TGTGCCAGCAGTTTTAGTAGCGACACAGATACGCAGTATTTT. It codes for CASSFSSDTDTQYF.

This clonotype was seen at least ten times. The chain is built from TRBV7-9 and TRBJ1-1, with D hard to call. Trimming cost V 5 bases and J 1 base, with 11 bases left between them. This CDR3 region has 14 residues. The germline V gene has CDR1 SEHNR and CDR2 FQNEAQ (reference sequence). Here the CDR3 DNA reads TGTGCCAGCAGCCCCGAGGTTTCGAACACTGAAGCTTTCTTT. This sequence encodes CASSPEVSNTEAFF.

This clonotype was detected many times. The chain carries TRBV12-3 or TRBV12-4 and TRBJ2-2; D unresolved. V lost 6 bases and J 1 base, leaving 9 bases between the germline ends. The CDR3 spans 14 residues. CDR3 in DNA: TGTGCCAGCAGGGAACAAGAGAACACCGGGGAGCTGTTTTTT. The encoded protein is CASREQENTGELFF.

The V call is TRBV7-2, the J call TRBJ2-3, with 8 nucleotides matching TRBD1. The CDR3 covers 14 residues. Germline trimming cut 3 bases from V and 3 bases from J; bases unmatched to any gene: 2. Germline V gives CDR1 SGHTA, CDR2 FQGNSA. The CDR3 DNA is TGTGCCAGCAGCTTGGACAGGGCGACAGATACGCAGTATTTT. It specifies CASSLDRATDTQYF.

This clonotype was detected a few times. This sequence joins TRBV7-6 and TRBJ2-2; TRBD1 might be the D (5 bases). This CDR3 has 15 residues. V lost 1 base and J 5 bases, leaving 11 bases between the germline ends. The germline CDR1 and CDR2 sequences are SGHVS and FNYEAQ. The CDR3 sequence: CASSLGLTGTGELFF. The CDR3 nucleotides are TGTGCCAGCAGCTTAGGCCTTACAGGAACCGGGGAGCTGTTTTTT. Looking up the rest from reference TRBV7-6 and TRBJ2-2 gives the full variable domain: GAGVSQSPRYKVTKRGQDVALRCDPISGHVSLYWYRQALGQGPEFLTYFNYEAQQDKSGLPNDRFSAERPEGSISTLTIQRTEQRDSAMYRCASSLGLTGTGELFFGEGSRLTVL.

This clonotype was seen ten or more times. The V and J genes are TRBV29-1 and TRBJ1-1, with a possible D match to TRBD1 (5 bases). The V and J ends lost 6 bases and 3 bases respectively, with 8 bases between them. The CDR3 is made up of 11 amino acids. Germline-derived CDR1 and CDR2 are SQVTM and ANQGSEA. CDR3 bases: TGCAGCGTGGTAGGGGACACTGAAGCTTTCTTT. Its protein product is CSVVGDTEAFF.

This clonotype was detected ten times or more. The chain has TRBV4-2 and TRBJ2-2; TRBD1 might be the D (5 bases). Germline loops: CDR1 LGHNA, CDR2 YNFKEQ. CDR3 size: 15 residues. Trimming cost V 0 bases and J 14 bases, with 19 bases left between them. The CDR3, as DNA: TGTGCCAGCAGCCAAGAGGCGATAGGGGTGGTCGTTCTGTTTTTT. Residues: CASSQEAIGVVVLFF.

The chain uses TRBV20-1 and TRBJ2-3; a weak D match, TRBD1 (6 bases). V was trimmed by 5 bases and J by 2 bases, leaving 11 bases between them. There are 13 residues in the CDR3. CDR1 and CDR2 (germline): DFQATT, SNEGSKA (reference sequence). The CDR3 DNA sequence: TGCAGTGCTTGGGGGCCCAACACAGATACGCAGTATTTT. Translation gives CSAWGPNTDTQYF.

Many counts were recorded for this clonotype. This rearrangement joins TRBV3-1 to TRBJ1-1, with unresolved D. Trimming took 6 bases from V and 1 from J, leaving 12 bases between them. CDR3 length: 14 residues. Per germline, CDR1 LGHDT and CDR2 YNNKEL (reference sequence). The DNA of the CDR3 is TGTGCCAGCAGGAAACGTCGGGGGAACACTGAAGCTTTCTTT. It encodes CASRKRRGNTEAFF.

Many counts were recorded for this clonotype. This chain's CDR3 is CSAEGDSALHEQYF. In DNA, the CDR3 is TGCAGTGCTGAGGGAGACTCAGCCTTGCACGAGCAGTACTTC. The V and J genes are TRBV20-1 and TRBJ2-7, with D possibly TRBD2 on 5 matching bases. V was trimmed by 5 bases and J by 5 bases, leaving 19 bases between them. Germline V CDR1 and CDR2: DFQATT, SNEGSKA (reference sequence). CDR3 length equals 14 residues.

This clonotype was detected many times. CDR3 bases: TGTGCCAGCAGTCCACAGGATTTGGGTGGGGATACGCAGTATTTT. It is translated as CASSPQDLGGDTQYF. This chain connects TRBV6-1 to TRBJ2-3; maybe TRBD1 (5 bases). Germline values: CDR1 MNHNS, CDR2 SASEGT. The CDR3 runs to 15 residues. Trimming stripped 5 bases from V and 6 bases from J, with 18 bases between.

This clonotype appeared many times. The chain combines TRBV13 with TRBJ2-7, with D possibly matching TRBD1 (6 bases). Germline V gene lookup returns CDR1 PRHDT and CDR2 FYEKMQ (reference sequence). V was pared by 3 bases and J by 2 bases, with 11 bases between. The CDR3 sequence is 14 residues long. The CDR3 spells CASSFGRGPYEQYF. The CDR3 DNA follows: TGTGCCAGCAGCTTCGGCAGGGGTCCCTACGAGCAGTACTTC.

The chain links TRBV9 to TRBJ2-2; 9 bases are a match to TRBD1. CDR3 length: 16 amino acids. The V gene end was trimmed by 2 bases and the J gene end by 8 bases; junction bases not matched to a gene: 10. Germline V gene sequence: CDR1 SGDLS, CDR2 YYNGEE. The CDR3 loop reads CASSVVRGQGVGELFF. Written as DNA, the CDR3 is TGTGCCAGCAGCGTGGTTAGGGGACAGGGCGTAGGGGAGCTGTTTTTT.

Ten or more counts support this clonotype. The chain carries TRBV5-1 and TRBJ1-1; possible D gene TRBD1, 5 bases. CDR1 and CDR2 from the germline V gene are SGHRS and YFSETQ. With 2 bases removed from V and 5 bases from J, the gap between germline ends came to 10 bases. There are 13 residues in the CDR3. CDR3 in DNA: TGCGCCAGCAGCTTCGAGGGGAGAACTGAAGCTTTCTTT. The encoded protein is CASSFEGRTEAFF.

This clonotype was picked up a small number of times. The chain uses TRBV7-9 and TRBJ2-1; no clear D gene. Trimming took 6 bases from V and 7 from J, leaving 19 bases between them. This CDR3 contains 15 residues. Germline CDR1 and CDR2: SEHNR and FQNEAQ (reference sequence). The CDR3 spells CASSHWAAGRNEQFF. CDR3 coding DNA: TGTGCCAGCAGTCACTGGGCGGCCGGCCGGAATGAGCAGTTCTTC. Full variable domain (missing parts from reference TRBV7-9 and TRBJ2-1): DTGVSQNPRHKITKRGQNVTFRCDPISEHNRLYWYRQTLGQGPEFLTYFQNEAQLEKSRLLSDRFSAERPKGSFSTLEIQRTEQGDSAMYLCASSHWAAGRNEQFFGPGTRLTVL.

The V and J genes are TRBV20-1 and TRBJ2-5, with 8 bases aligning to TRBD1. CDR1 is DFQATT, CDR2 SNEGSKA, per germline (reference sequence). J was trimmed by 4 bases and V by 3 bases; bases with no gene match: 10. This CDR3 comprises 15 residues. In DNA form, the CDR3 reads TGCAGTGCTAGGCCCACGCAGGGGGCTGGAGAGACCCAGTACTTC. Translation: CSARPTQGAGETQYF.

This clonotype was observed at least ten times. V and J are TRBV4-2 and TRBJ1-2; no definite D call. Trimming took off 0 bases at V and 2 bases at J, with 16 bases between the two ends. The CDR3 consists of 17 residues. Germline-derived CDR1 and CDR2 are LGHNA and YNFKEQ. This CDR3 reads CASSQDGNSPRNYGYTF. The DNA of the CDR3 is TGTGCCAGCAGCCAAGATGGGAACAGCCCACGAAACTATGGCTACACCTTC.

This clonotype showed up many times. The rearrangement uses TRBV12-3 or TRBV12-4 and TRBJ1-1, with no clear D. Trimming shortened V by 0 bases and J by 10 bases, and 12 bases separated the two germline ends. The CDR3 sequence is 13 residues long. This CDR3 is CASSLATRVLAFF. The CDR3 bases are TGTGCCAGCAGTTTAGCGACGCGGGTTTTAGCTTTCTTT.